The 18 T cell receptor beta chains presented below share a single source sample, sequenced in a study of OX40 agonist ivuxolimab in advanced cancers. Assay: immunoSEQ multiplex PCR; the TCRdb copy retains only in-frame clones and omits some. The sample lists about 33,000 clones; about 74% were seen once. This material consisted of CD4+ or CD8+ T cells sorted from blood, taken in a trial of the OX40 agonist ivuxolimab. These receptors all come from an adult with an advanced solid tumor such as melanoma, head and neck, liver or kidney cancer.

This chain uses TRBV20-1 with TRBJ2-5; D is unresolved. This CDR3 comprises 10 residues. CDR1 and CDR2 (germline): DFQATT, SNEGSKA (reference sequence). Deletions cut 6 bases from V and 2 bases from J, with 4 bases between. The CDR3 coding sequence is TGCAGTGCGGTTCAAGAGACCCAGTACTTC. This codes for CSAVQETQYF.

CDR3 residues: CASSSWTGYHEQYV. For the CDR3, the DNA is TGTGCCAGCAGTTCTTGGACAGGGTACCACGAGCAGTACGTC. The rearrangement uses TRBV7-9 and TRBJ2-7; 8 positions match TRBD1. The CDR3 consists of 14 residues. The ends lost 6 bases at V and 5 bases at J; junction bases unmatched: 9. Germline V lookup: CDR1 SEHNR, CDR2 FQNEAQ (reference sequence).

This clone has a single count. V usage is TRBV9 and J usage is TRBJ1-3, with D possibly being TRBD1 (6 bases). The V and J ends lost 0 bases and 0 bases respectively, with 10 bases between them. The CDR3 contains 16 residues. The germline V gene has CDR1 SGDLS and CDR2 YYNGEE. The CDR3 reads CASSVDGGTSGNTIYF. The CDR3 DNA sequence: TGTGCCAGCAGCGTAGATGGGGGCACCTCTGGAAACACCATATATTTT. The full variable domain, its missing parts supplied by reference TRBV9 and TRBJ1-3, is DSGVTQTPKHLITATGQRVTLRCSPRSGDLSVYWYQQSLDQGLQFLIQYYNGEERAKGNILERFSAQQFPDLHSELNLSSLELGDSALYFCASSVDGGTSGNTIYFGEGSWLTVV.

The CDR3, as DNA: TGTGCCAGCAGCCTCCGGGACAGGGGGCGAGGCTACACCTTC. Its protein product is CASSLRDRGRGYTF. The chain combines TRBV6-1 with TRBJ1-2, with 12 bases lining up with TRBD1. The CDR3 length is 14 residues. The germline V gene encodes CDR1 MNHNS and CDR2 SASEGT. The V segment lost 6 bases and the J segment 8 bases; nucleotides outside the gene matches: 7.

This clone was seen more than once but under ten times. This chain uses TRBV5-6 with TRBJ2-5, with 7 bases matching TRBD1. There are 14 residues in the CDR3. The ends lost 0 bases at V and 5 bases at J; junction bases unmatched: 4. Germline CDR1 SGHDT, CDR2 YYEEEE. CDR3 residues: CASSLVGGRETQYF. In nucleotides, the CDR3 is TGTGCCAGCAGCTTGGTAGGGGGCCGGGAGACCCAGTACTTC.

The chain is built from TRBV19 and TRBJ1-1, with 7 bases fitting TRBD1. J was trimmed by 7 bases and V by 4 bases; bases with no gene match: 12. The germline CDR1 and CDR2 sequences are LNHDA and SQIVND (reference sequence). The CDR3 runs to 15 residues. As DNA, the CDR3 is TGTGCCAGTAGTAGAGGGGACAGCGACACTAATGAAGCTTTCTTT. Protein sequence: CASSRGDSDTNEAFF.

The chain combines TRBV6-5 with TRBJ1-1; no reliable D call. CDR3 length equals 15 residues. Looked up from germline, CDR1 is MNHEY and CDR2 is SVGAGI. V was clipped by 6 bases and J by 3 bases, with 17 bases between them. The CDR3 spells CASRKWKDGYTEAFF. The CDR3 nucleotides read TGTGCCAGCAGAAAATGGAAGGACGGGTACACTGAAGCTTTCTTT.

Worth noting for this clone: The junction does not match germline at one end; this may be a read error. The CDR3 DNA reads TGTGCCTGGGCAGTAGGAGGTCCCACAGATACGCGGTATTTT. As protein: CAWAVGGPTDTRYF. V and J are TRBV30 and TRBJ2-3, with D maybe TRBD2 (5 bases). The V gene's germline CDR1 is GTSNPN and CDR2 SVGIG (reference sequence). This CDR3 contains 14 residues.

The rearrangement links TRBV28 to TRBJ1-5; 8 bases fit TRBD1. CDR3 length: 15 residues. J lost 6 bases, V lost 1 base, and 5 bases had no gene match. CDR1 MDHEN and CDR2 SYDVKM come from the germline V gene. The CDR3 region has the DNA TGTGCCAGCAGTTTATCCCAGGGGGCGGTTCAGCCCCAGCATTTT. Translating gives CASSLSQGAVQPQHF.

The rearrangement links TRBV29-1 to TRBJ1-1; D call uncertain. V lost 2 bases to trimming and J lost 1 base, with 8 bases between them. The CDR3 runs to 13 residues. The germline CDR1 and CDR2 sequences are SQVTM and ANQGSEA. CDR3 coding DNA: TGCAGCGTTGAACCTGGGGAGAACACTGAAGCTTTCTTT. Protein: CSVEPGENTEAFF.

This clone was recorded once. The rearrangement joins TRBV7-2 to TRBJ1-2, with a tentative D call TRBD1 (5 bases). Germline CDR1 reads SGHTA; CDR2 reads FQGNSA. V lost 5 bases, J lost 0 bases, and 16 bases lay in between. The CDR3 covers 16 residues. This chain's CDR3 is CASSATGTAANYGYTF. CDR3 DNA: TGTGCCAGCAGCGCCACCGGGACGGCCGCTAACTATGGCTACACCTTC. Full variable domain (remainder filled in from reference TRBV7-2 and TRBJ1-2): GAGVSQSPSNKVTEKGKDVELRCDPISGHTALYWYRQSLGQGLEFLIYFQGNSAPDKSGLPSDRFSAERTGGSVSTLTIQRTQQEDSAVYLCASSATGTAANYGYTFGSGTRLTVV.

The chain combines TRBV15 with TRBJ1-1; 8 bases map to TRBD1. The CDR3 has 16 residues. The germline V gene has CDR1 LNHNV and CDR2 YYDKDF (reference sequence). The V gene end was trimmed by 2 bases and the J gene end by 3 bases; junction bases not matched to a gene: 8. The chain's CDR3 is CATSRLRTGRDTEAFF. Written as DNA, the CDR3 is TGTGCCACCAGCAGACTTCGGACAGGGCGAGACACTGAAGCTTTCTTT.

The CDR3 here is CASSLVRGGQETQYF. Written as DNA, the CDR3 is TGCGCCAGCAGCTTGGTGCGGGGGGGCCAAGAGACCCAGTACTTC. The V gene is TRBV5-1, the J gene TRBJ2-5, with TRBD2 matching over 9 bases. CDR1 is SGHRS and CDR2 is YFSETQ in the germline V gene. V gave up 0 bases and J gave up 1 base; unmatched junction bases: 1. The CDR3 length is 15 residues.

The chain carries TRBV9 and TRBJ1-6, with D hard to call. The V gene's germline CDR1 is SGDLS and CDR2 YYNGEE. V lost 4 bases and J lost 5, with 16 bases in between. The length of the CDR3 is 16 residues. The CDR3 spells CASSPQVGSDNSPLHF. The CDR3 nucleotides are TGTGCCAGCAGCCCCCAAGTTGGATCGGATAATTCACCCCTCCACTTT. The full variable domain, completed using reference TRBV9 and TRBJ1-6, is DSGVTQTPKHLITATGQRVTLRCSPRSGDLSVYWYQQSLDQGLQFLIQYYNGEERAKGNILERFSAQQFPDLHSELNLSSLELGDSALYFCASSPQVGSDNSPLHFGNGTRLTVT.

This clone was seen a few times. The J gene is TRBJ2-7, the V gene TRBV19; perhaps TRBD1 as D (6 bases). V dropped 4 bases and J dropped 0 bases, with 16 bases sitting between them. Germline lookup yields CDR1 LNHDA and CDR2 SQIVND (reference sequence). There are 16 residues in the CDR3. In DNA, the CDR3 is TGTGCCAGTAGTAAGGACCCCAGGACAGCCTCCTACGAGCAGTACTTC. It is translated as CASSKDPRTASYEQYF.

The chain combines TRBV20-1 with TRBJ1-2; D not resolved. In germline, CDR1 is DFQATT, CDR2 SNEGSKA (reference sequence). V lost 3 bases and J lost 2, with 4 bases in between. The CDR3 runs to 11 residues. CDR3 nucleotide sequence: TGCAGTGCTAGGGAAAACTATGGCTACACCTTC. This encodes CSARENYGYTF.

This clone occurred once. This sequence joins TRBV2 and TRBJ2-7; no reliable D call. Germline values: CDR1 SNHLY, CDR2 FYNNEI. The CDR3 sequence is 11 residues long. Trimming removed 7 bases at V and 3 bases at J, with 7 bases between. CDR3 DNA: TGTGCCAGCACCGATTACTACGAGCAGTACTTC. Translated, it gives CASTDYYEQYF.

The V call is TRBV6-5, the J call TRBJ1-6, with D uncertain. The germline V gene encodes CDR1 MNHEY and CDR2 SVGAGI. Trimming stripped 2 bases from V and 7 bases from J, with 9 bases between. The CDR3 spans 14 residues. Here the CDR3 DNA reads TGTGCCAGCAGTTACGGGGATTTGAATTCACCCCTCCACTTT. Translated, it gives CASSYGDLNSPLHF.